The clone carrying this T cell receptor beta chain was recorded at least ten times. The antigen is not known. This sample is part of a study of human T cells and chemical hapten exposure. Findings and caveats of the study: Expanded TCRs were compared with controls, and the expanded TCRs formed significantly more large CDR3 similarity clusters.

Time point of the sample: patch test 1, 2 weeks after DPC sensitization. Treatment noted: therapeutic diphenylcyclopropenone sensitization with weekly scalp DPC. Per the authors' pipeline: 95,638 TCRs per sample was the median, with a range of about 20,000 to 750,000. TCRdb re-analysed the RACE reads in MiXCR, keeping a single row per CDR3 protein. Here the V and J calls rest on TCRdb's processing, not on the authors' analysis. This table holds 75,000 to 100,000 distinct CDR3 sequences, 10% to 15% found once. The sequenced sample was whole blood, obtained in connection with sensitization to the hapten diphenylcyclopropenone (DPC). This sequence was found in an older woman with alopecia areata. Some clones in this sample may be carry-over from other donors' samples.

CDR3 nucleotides: TGTGCCAGCAGCTTATCTGTTCGCGGCAGGAGATACAATGAGCAGTTCTTC. This encodes CASSLSVRGRRYNEQFF. The J gene is TRBJ2-1, the V gene TRBV5-6; D ambiguous. The germline CDR1 and CDR2 sequences are SGHDT and YYEEEE. Trimming shortened V by 2 bases and J by 4 bases, and 19 bases separated the two germline ends. The CDR3 sequence is 17 residues long.